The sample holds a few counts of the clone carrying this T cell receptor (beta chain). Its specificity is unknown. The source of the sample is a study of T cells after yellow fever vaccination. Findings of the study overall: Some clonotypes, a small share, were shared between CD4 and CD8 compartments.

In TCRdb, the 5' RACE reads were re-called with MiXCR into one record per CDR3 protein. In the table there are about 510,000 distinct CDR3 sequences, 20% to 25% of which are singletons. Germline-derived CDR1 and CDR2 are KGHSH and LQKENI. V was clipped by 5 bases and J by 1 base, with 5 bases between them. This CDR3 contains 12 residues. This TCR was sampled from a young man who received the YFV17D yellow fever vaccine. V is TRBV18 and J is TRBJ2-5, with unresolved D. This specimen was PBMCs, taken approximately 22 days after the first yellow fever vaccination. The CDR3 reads CASSSLQETQYF. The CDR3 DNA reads TGTGCCAGCTCATCTCTCCAAGAGACCCAGTACTTC.